This record concerns one TCR beta chain sequence. The antigen is not known. CDR1 is GTSNPN, CDR2 SVGIG, per germline (reference sequence). V trimming: 2 bases; J trimming: 7 bases; junction bases outside the gene matches: 3. The CDR3 extends over 14 amino acids. This entry belongs to a study of cytomegalovirus exposure and HLA in healthy donors. Regarding the study as a whole: A link between a missense DCLRE1C variant and TCR beta V- and J-gene trimming emerged from a later analysis. A classifier reportedly called cytomegalovirus status with high sensitivity and specificity. HLA alleles showed associations with about 15,000 TCR beta sequences in a later analysis, at a 0.05 false discovery rate.

The PCR had 60 Vbeta and 13 Jbeta primers. Method: immunoSEQ multiplex PCR; TCRdb's copy keeps in-frame clones and lacks some. The table shows approximately 190,000 clones, with about 86% occurring only once. The donors were healthy bone marrow donors. Material for sequencing was PBMCs. V usage is TRBV30 and J usage is TRBJ2-1; 12 bases match TRBD2. The sequence was collected from a woman between 18 and 30 years old in good health and CMV-seropositive. The CDR3 DNA is TGTGCCTGGAGTCCCGGGACTAGCGGGAATGAGCAGTTCTTC. The encoded protein is CAWSPGTSGNEQFF.